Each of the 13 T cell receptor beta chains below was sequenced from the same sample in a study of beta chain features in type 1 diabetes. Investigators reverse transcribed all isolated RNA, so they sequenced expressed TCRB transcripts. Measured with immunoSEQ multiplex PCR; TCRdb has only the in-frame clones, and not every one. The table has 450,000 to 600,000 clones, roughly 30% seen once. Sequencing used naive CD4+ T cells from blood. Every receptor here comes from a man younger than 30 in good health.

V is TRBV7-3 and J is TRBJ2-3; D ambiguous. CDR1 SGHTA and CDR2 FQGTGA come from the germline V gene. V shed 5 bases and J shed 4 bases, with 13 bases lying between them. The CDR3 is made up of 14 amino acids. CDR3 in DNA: TGTGCCAGCAGCCTGACCTCTTGGGCAGATACGCAGTATTTT. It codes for CASSLTSWADTQYF. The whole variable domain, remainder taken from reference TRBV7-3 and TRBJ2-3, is GAGVSQTPSNKVTEKGKYVELRCDPISGHTALYWYRQSLGQGPEFLIYFQGTGAADDSGLPNDRFFAVRPEGSVSTLKIQRTERGDSAVYLCASSLTSWADTQYFGPGTRLTVL.

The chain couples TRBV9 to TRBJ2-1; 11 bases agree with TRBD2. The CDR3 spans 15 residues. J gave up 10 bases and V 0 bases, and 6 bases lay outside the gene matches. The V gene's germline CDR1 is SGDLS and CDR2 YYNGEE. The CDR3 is CASSVGLAGRREQFF. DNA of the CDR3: TGTGCCAGCAGCGTAGGACTAGCGGGGAGGAGGGAGCAGTTCTTC.

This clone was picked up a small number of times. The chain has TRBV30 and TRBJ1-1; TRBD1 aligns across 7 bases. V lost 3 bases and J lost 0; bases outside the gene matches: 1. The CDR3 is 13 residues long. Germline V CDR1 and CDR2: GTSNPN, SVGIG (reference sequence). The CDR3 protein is CAWRQGLNTEAFF. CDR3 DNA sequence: TGTGCCTGGAGACAGGGGTTGAACACTGAAGCTTTCTTT.

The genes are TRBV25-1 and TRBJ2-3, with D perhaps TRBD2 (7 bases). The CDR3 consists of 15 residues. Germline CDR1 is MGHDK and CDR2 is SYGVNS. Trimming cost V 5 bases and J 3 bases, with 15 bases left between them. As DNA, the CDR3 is TGTGCCAGCAGTTCTCGGGGGGCCTGGACAGATACGCAGTATTTT. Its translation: CASSSRGAWTDTQYF.

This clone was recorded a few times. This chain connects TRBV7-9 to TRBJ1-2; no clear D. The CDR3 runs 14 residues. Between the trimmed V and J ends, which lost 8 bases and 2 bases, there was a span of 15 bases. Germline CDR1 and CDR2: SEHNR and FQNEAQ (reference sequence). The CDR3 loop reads CASETSGRNYGYTF. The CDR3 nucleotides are TGTGCCAGCGAGACGTCAGGACGCAACTATGGCTACACCTTC.

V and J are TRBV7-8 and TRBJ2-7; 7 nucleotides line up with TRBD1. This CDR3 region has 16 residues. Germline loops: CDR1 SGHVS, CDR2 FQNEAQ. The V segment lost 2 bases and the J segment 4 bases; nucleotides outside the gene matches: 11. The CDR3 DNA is TGTGCCAGCAGCTTAAGGGACCCGGGACAGCAATACGAGCAGTACTTC. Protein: CASSLRDPGQQYEQYF.

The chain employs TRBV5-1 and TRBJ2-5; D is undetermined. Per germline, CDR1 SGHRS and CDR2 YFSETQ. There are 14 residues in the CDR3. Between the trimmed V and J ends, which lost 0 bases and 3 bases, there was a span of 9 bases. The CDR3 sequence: CASSLEGAKETQYF. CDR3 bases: TGCGCCAGCAGCTTGGAGGGCGCGAAAGAGACCCAGTACTTC.

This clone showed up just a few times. CDR3 nucleotides: TGTGCCAGCAGCCCCCGGACAACTTACACAGATACGCAGTATTTT. Its protein is CASSPRTTYTDTQYF. This chain connects TRBV7-2 to TRBJ2-3, with a possible D match to TRBD1 (5 bases). V was pared by 5 bases and J by 2 bases, with 14 bases between. Germline CDR1 SGHTA, CDR2 FQGNSA. The CDR3 loop spans 15 amino acids.

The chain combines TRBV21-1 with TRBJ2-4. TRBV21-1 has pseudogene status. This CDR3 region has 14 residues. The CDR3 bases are TGTGCCAGCAGCAAAGCAGGGCTCAAAAACATTCAGTACTTC. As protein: CASSKAGLKNIQYF.

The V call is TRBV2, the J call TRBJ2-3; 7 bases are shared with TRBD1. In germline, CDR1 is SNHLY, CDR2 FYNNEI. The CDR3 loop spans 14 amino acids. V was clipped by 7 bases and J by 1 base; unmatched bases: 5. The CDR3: CASTPGGRTDTQYF. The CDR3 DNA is TGTGCCAGCACCCCAGGGGGACGCACAGATACGCAGTATTTT.

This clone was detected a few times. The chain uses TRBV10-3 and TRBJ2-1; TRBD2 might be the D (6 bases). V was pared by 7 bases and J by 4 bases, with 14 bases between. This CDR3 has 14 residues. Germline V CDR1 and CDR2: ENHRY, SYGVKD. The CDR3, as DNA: TGTGCCATCAATAAGGCTGGGGGGTACAATGAGCAGTTCTTC. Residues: CAINKAGGYNEQFF.

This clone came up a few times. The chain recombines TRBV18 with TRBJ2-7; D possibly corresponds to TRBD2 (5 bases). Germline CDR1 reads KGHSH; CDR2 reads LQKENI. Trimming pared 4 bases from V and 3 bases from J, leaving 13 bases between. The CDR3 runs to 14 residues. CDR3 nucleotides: TGTGCCAGCTCACTCGCCGGGAACTACTACGAGCAGTACTTC. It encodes CASSLAGNYYEQYF.

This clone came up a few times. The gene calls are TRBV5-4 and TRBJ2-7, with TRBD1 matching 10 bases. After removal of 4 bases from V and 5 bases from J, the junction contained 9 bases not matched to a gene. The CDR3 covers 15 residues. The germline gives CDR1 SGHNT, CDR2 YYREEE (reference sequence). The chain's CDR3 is CASSPWGQGIHEQYF. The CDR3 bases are TGTGCCAGCAGCCCCTGGGGACAGGGGATCCACGAGCAGTACTTC.